This T cell receptor (beta chain) is drawn from a study of shared clonotypes between healthy human individuals. The table lists this clone with a count of one. Terminally differentiated effector memory CD45RA+ cells were excluded from the naive CD8 cells, which were CD45RO-negative and positively selected for CCR7. TCRdb's copy holds only in-frame clones and misses some; the assay was immunoSEQ multiplex PCR. The sample yields roughly 2 million clones, approximately 95% seen once. Sequenced sample: naive CD8+ T cells sorted from blood. This TCR was sampled from a man in his late teens or twenties in good health.

The CDR3 nucleotides read TGTGCCAGCAGCGCCGGGACAGGGGCGGACACTGAAGCTTTCTTT. Residues: CASSAGTGADTEAFF. The chain carries TRBV7-9 and TRBJ1-1; 10 bases are a match to TRBD1. V shed 5 bases and J 3 bases; nucleotides not matched to a gene: 6. Germline assignment: CDR1 SEHNR and CDR2 FQNEAQ (reference sequence). The CDR3 runs 15 residues.